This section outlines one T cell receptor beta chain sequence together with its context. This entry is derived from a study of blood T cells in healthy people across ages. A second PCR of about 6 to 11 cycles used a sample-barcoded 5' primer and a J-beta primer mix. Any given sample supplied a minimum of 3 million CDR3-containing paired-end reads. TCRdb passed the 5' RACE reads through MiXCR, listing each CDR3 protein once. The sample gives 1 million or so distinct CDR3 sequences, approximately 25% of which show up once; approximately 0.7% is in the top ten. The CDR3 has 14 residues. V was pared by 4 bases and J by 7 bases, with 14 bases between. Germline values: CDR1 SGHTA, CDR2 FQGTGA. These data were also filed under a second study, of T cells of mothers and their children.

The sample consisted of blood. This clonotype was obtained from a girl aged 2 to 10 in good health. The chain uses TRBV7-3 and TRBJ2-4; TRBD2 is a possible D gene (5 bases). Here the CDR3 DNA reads TGTGCCAGCAGCTCCTATAGCAGAGGGAACATTCAGTACTTC. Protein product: CASSSYSRGNIQYF.